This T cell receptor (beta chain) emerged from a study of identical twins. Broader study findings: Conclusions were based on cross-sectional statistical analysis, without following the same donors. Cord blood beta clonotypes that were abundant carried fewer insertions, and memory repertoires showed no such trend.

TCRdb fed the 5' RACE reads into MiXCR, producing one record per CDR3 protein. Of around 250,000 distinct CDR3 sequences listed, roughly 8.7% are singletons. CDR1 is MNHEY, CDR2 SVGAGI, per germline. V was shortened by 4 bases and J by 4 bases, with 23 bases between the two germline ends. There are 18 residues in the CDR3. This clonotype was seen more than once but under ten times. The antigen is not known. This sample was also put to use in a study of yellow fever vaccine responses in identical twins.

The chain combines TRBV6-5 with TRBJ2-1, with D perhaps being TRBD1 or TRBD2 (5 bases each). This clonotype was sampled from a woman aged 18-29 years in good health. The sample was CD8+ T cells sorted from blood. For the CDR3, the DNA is TGTGCCAGCAGTTCCCCCGGGGCCCAGCGGAATTTTTACAATGAGCAGTTCTTC. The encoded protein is CASSSPGAQRNFYNEQFF.